This is a list of T cell receptor beta chains from one sample in a study of control samples from healthy donors and cancer patients. Data came from immunoSEQ multiplex PCR; TCRdb stores just in-frame clones and leaves some out. The sample contains some 90,000 clones, 70% to 90% of which appear only once. Sequenced sample: blood. All receptors derive from a woman aged 55-69 years in good health. Each CDR3 is given with its conserved first and last residue. D genes are given only for firm matches. Part of the rows lack a size; the others show once, few, many or a class for expanded clones.

CDR3 DNA,CDR3 protein,V gene,J gene,D gene,clone size,CDR3 length
TGTGCCAGCAGCATAACAGGGGGCCACACTGAAGCTTTCTTT,CASSITGGHTEAFF,TRBV7-9,TRBJ1-1,TRBD1,.,14
TGTGCCAGCAGCGTTGGACTAGCGGGAGGGCCCTGGGTTGCAGATACGCAGTATTTT,CASSVGLAGGPWVADTQYF,TRBV7-9,TRBJ2-3,TRBD2,.,19
TGTGCCAGTAGTACCCTAGGGGGCACTGAAGCTTTCTTT,CASSTLGGTEAFF,TRBV19,TRBJ1-1,.,.,13
TGTGCCAGCAGCTCGGACCGTTGGTACGAGCAGTACTTC,CASSSDRWYEQYF,TRBV7-8,TRBJ2-7,.,few,13
TGTGCCAGCAGCCCCTTAGCGATAGAGCAGTACTTC,CASSPLAIEQYF,TRBV7-2,TRBJ2-7,.,once,12
TGTGCCAGCAGCTTGGTGGGACACACGAACACTGAAGCTTTCTTT,CASSLVGHTNTEAFF,TRBV5-6,TRBJ1-1,.,.,15
TGCGCCAGCCAGGACAGCAATTCACCCCTCCACTTT,CASQDSNSPLHF,TRBV5-1,TRBJ1-6,.,.,12
TGTGCCAGCAGTTTTGTTCGGCGGTCCTACGAGCAGTACTTC,CASSFVRRSYEQYF,TRBV27,TRBJ2-7,.,.,14
TGTGCCAGCAGGTTCGGCAGTAATTCACCCCTCCACTTT,CASRFGSNSPLHF,TRBV27,TRBJ1-6,.,.,13
TGTGCCAGCAGCCAACTCCCTTCCGGGACTACAAACAATGAGCAGTTCTTC,CASSQLPSGTTNNEQFF,TRBV14,TRBJ2-1,TRBD2,.,17
TGTGCCAGTAGTACCCGACAGGGGGCGCGGAATGAGCAGTTCTTC,CASSTRQGARNEQFF,TRBV19,TRBJ2-1,TRBD1,.,15
TGTGCCAGCAGCTTATCGGACGAGCAGTACTTC,CASSLSDEQYF,TRBV5-5,TRBJ2-7,.,.,11
TGTGCCAGCAGCTCCACCGGGACGGTCTATGGCTACACCTTC,CASSSTGTVYGYTF,TRBV7-9,TRBJ1-2,.,.,14
TGTGCTAGTGGTTTGGTACGGGCAGGCAGCTCCTACAATGAGCAGTTCTTC,CASGLVRAGSSYNEQFF,TRBV12-5,TRBJ2-1,.,many,17
TGTGCCAGCAGGAGGGGAACAGGGAGATATGGCTACACCTTC,CASRRGTGRYGYTF,TRBV14,TRBJ1-2,.,.,14
TGTGCCAGCAGCGCGACTAGCGGGGGGTGGGCGACCCAGTACTTC,CASSATSGGWATQYF,TRBV2,TRBJ2-5,TRBD2,.,15
TGTGCCAGCAGCCCGGGACTGGAGAACACTGAAGCTTTCTTT,CASSPGLENTEAFF,TRBV11-2,TRBJ1-1,.,once,14
TGTGCCAGCAGCGCCGGACTAGCGGGAATAGAGACCCAGTACTTC,CASSAGLAGIETQYF,TRBV11-3,TRBJ2-5,TRBD2,.,15
TGTGCCAGCAGTTTAGGGGAAGGCGAGCAGTACTTC,CASSLGEGEQYF,TRBV12-3/TRBV12-4,TRBJ2-7,.,.,12
TGTGCCAGCAGCCCTCTAGGAGGAGGGTATGGCTACACCTTC,CASSPLGGGYGYTF,TRBV6-2/TRBV6-3,TRBJ1-2,.,.,14
TGCGCCAGCAGCCAACGACAAGCCGGGGAGCTGTTTTTT,CASSQRQAGELFF,TRBV4-1,TRBJ2-2,.,.,13
TGTGCCAGTAGTTCCCGTTTGGGTTGGACCTCCTACGAGCAGTACTTC,CASSSRLGWTSYEQYF,TRBV19,TRBJ2-7,.,.,16
TGTGCCAGCAGCCAAGATAGCGGGGGACAACTCTGGGCCAACGTCCTGACTTTC,CASSQDSGGQLWANVLTF,TRBV3-1/TRBV3-2,TRBJ2-6,TRBD2,.,18